These T cell receptor beta chains were read from a single sample in a study of blood T cell repertoires in COVID-19. Libraries were prepared by immunoSEQ multiplex PCR; TCRdb keeps only in-frame clonotypes and omits some of them. The sample consists of around 130,000 clones, 85% of them appearing once. The sample taken for sequencing was peripheral blood. The receptors derive from a human donor in a cohort sampled during active COVID-19. Both conserved end residues are part of each CDR3. D genes are given only for firm matches. Rows give clone size only sometimes, using once, few, many, or a class for an expanded clone.

len,d_gene,abundance,v_gene,j_gene,CDR3nt,CDR3aa
16,TRBD1,NA,TRBV11-2,TRBJ1-1,TGTGCCAGCAGCTTAGCCGGGACAGGGGTAAACACTGAAGCTTTCTTT,CASSLAGTGVNTEAFF
14,TRBD1,NA,TRBV18,TRBJ1-6,TGTGCCAGCTCACTACAGGGGAGTAATTCACCCCTCCACTTT,CASSLQGSNSPLHF
13,NA,NA,TRBV27,TRBJ2-7,TGTGCCAGCAGTCCGACAGTCCCCTACGAGCAGTACTTC,CASSPTVPYEQYF
16,TRBD2,NA,TRBV11-3,TRBJ2-2,TGTGCCAGCAACAGGGTAGCGGGAGGGAACACCGGGGAGCTGTTTTTT,CASNRVAGGNTGELFF
15,TRBD1,NA,TRBV19,TRBJ1-3,TGTGCCAGTAGTTCGAGCCACAGGGGGCTAAACACCATATATTTT,CASSSSHRGLNTIYF
13,TRBD1,NA,TRBV12-3/TRBV12-4,TRBJ2-7,TGTGCCAGCAGGCGGACAGGGGCCTACGAGCAGTACTTC,CASRRTGAYEQYF
14,TRBD2,few,TRBV6-5,TRBJ2-1,TGTGCCAGCAGTTATAGCGGGAGGCCCAATGAGCAGTTCTTC,CASSYSGRPNEQFF
14,NA,NA,TRBV28,TRBJ2-5,TGTGCCAGCAGTTTGTCGAGAGGCCAAGAGACCCAGTACTTC,CASSLSRGQETQYF
9,NA,NA,TRBV29-1,TRBJ1-5,TGCAGCGTTGGAGGTCCCCAGCATTTT,CSVGGPQHF
15,NA,NA,TRBV6-2/TRBV6-3,TRBJ1-5,TGTGCCAGCAGTTACCCAGACAGGTTCAGACAGCCCCAGCATTTT,CASSYPDRFRQPQHF
12,NA,NA,TRBV12-3/TRBV12-4,TRBJ2-7,TGTGCCAGCAGTTTCACAGGGATCGAGCAGTACTTC,CASSFTGIEQYF
15,TRBD1,NA,TRBV27,TRBJ1-2,TGTGCCAGCAGCCCCGGACCAGGGGGCAACTATGGCTACACCTTC,CASSPGPGGNYGYTF
17,NA,NA,TRBV27,TRBJ1-6,TGTGCCAGCAGTTTGGGGAGGGGGGCTTTGAGTTACTCACCCCTCCACTTT,CASSLGRGALSYSPLHF
13,TRBD1,few,TRBV9,TRBJ1-5,TGTGCCAGCAGCGTTACAGGGGATCAGCCCCAGCATTTT,CASSVTGDQPQHF
15,NA,NA,TRBV30,TRBJ1-1,TGTGCCTGGAGTAGGCGTTTGCAAAGAGGCACTGAAGCTTTCTTT,CAWSRRLQRGTEAFF
16,NA,NA,TRBV5-1,TRBJ2-3,TGCGCCAGCAGCTTGGAGCCGGGTGGTAGCACAGATACGCAGTATTTT,CASSLEPGGSTDTQYF
14,TRBD1,NA,TRBV7-9,TRBJ2-1,TGTGCCAGCAGCTTCCGGGACAGGGGCTGGGAGCAGTTCTTC,CASSFRDRGWEQFF
13,NA,NA,TRBV9,TRBJ2-2,TGTGCCAGCAGCCCGAGCGTCACCGGGGAGCTGTTTTTT,CASSPSVTGELFF
14,TRBD2,NA,TRBV5-1,TRBJ2-7,TGCGCCAGCAGCTTCGGGGGGACCTCTTACGAGCAGTACTTC,CASSFGGTSYEQYF
18,NA,NA,TRBV5-1,TRBJ2-3,TGCGCCAGCAGCTTGGATCCCAGACAGGTGGAGAGCACAGATACGCAGTATTTT,CASSLDPRQVESTDTQYF
16,TRBD2,NA,TRBV9,TRBJ2-3,TGTGCCAGCAGCCCGCTAGCGGGAGTGGGCACAGATACGCAGTATTTT,CASSPLAGVGTDTQYF
15,NA,NA,TRBV7-2,TRBJ1-5,TGTGCCAGCAGCGCGTCGACCGGGGAACAGCAGCCCCAGCATTTT,CASSASTGEQQPQHF
17,TRBD2,NA,TRBV11-2,TRBJ2-2,TGTGCCAGCAGCTTAACTGCGGGCGGGGGGGCCGCCGGGGAGCTGTTTTTT,CASSLTAGGGAAGELFF
15,NA,once,TRBV11-3,TRBJ2-1,TGTGCCAGCAGCCCAGGGGCCTCCTTGGTCAATGAGCAGTTCTTC,CASSPGASLVNEQFF
15,NA,NA,TRBV6-5,TRBJ1-1,TGTGCCAGCAGCACCGCGGGTCGCATGAACACTGAAGCTTTCTTT,CASSTAGRMNTEAFF
15,NA,NA,TRBV2,TRBJ1-2,TGTGCCAGCAGTGAAGACGGACAGCATACCTATGGCTACACCTTC,CASSEDGQHTYGYTF
11,NA,NA,TRBV7-2,TRBJ2-3,TGTGCCAGCAGCTTACAGGGTACGCAGTATTTT,CASSLQGTQYF
14,NA,NA,TRBV19,TRBJ1-3,TGTGCCAGTAGGGGGGGGCTGTCTGGAAACACCATATATTTT,CASRGGLSGNTIYF
13,NA,once,TRBV5-1,TRBJ2-5,TGCGCCAGCAGCCCCCTCGCGGGAGAGACCCAGTACTTC,CASSPLAGETQYF
18,TRBD2,NA,TRBV24-1,TRBJ2-3,TGTGCCACCAGTGTTGCGCTAGCGGGAGGAACTAGCACAGATACGCAGTATTTT,CATSVALAGGTSTDTQYF
17,NA,few,TRBV6-2/TRBV6-3,TRBJ2-1,TGTGCCAGCAGCTCCAAGGGGTCAGGACGCATCTACAATGAGCAGTTCTTC,CASSSKGSGRIYNEQFF
16,NA,NA,TRBV7-2,TRBJ2-3,TGTGCCAGCAGCCTACGCCTGGCGGGAAGCACAGATACGCAGTATTTT,CASSLRLAGSTDTQYF
14,NA,NA,TRBV6-1,TRBJ1-5,TGTGCCAGCAGTGAAGCGGTTGTTAGTCAGCCCCAGCATTTT,CASSEAVVSQPQHF
13,NA,NA,TRBV11-3,TRBJ1-1,TGTGCCAGCAGCTTGAACAGGGTTTCCGAAGCTTTCTTT,CASSLNRVSEAFF
15,NA,NA,TRBV6-5,TRBJ1-3,TGTGCCAGCAGGGCCGGCGGCAGGGGCGGCGTAACCATATATTTT,CASRAGGRGGVTIYF
14,NA,NA,TRBV5-1,TRBJ2-5,TGCGCCAGCAATATTGGGAGAGGGGGAGAGACCCAGTACTTC,CASNIGRGGETQYF
12,NA,NA,TRBV27,TRBJ2-7,TGTGCCAGCAGTGCCGGGACCTACGAGCAGTACTTC,CASSAGTYEQYF
12,NA,NA,TRBV6-6,TRBJ1-2,TGTGCCAGCATGACAAACCAGTATGGCTACACCTTC,CASMTNQYGYTF
17,NA,NA,TRBV9,TRBJ2-1,TGTGCCAGCAGCGTAGCCCCCTACAGGACCCCCTACAATGAGCAGTTCTTC,CASSVAPYRTPYNEQFF
14,NA,NA,TRBV4-3,TRBJ1-3,TGCGCCAGCAGCCAAACAATGGCCGAAAACACCATATATTTT,CASSQTMAENTIYF
14,NA,NA,TRBV5-1,TRBJ2-1,TGCGCCAGCAGCTCAGGGGCCCGGGGCAATGAGCAGTTCTTC,CASSSGARGNEQFF
14,NA,few,TRBV21-1,TRBJ2-1,TGTGCCAGCTGCCCACCGGGACTCGGGAATGAGCAGTTCTTC,CASCPPGLGNEQFF
15,NA,NA,TRBV5-6,TRBJ1-1,TGTGCCAGCAGCTGGGTAAACAGGGAGAACACTGAAGCTTTCTTT,CASSWVNRENTEAFF
13,TRBD1,NA,TRBV19,TRBJ1-5,TGTGCCGGGGCTTCCGACAGGGGTCAGCCCCAGCATTTT,CAGASDRGQPQHF